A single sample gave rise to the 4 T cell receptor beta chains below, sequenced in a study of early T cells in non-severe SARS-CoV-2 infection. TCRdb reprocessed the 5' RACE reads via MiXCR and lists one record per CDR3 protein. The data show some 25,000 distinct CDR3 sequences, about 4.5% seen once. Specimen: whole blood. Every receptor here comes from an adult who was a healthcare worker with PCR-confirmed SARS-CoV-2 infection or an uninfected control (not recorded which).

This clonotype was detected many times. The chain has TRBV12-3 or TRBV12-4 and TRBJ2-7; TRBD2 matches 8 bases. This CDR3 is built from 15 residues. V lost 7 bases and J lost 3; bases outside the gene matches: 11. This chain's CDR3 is CASTRSGKSIYEQYF. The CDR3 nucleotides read TGTGCCAGCACCCGTAGCGGGAAGTCTATCTACGAGCAGTACTTC.

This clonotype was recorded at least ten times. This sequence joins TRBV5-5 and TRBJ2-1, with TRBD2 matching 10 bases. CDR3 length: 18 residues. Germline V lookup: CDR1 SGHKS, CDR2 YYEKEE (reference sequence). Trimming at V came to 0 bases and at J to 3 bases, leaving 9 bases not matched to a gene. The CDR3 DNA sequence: TGTGCCAGCAGCTTGGGTTCTAGCGGGGGCGTTATCTACAATGAGCAGTTCTTC. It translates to CASSLGSSGGVIYNEQFF.

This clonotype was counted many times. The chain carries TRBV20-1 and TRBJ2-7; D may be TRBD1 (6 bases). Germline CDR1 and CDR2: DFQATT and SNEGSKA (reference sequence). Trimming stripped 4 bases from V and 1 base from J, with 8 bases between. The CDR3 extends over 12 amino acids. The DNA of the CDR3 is TGCAGTGCTACTGGGACATCCTACGAGCAGTACTTC. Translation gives CSATGTSYEQYF.

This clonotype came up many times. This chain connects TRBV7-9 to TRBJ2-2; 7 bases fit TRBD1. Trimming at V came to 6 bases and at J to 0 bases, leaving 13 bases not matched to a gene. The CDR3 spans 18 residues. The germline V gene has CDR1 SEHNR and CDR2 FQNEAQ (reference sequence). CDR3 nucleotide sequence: TGTGCCAGCAGTCCAGACAGGGCTCTATCGTCGAACACCGGGGAGCTGTTTTTT. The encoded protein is CASSPDRALSSNTGELFF. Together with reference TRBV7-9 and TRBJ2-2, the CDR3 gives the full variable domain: DTGVSQNPRHKITKRGQNVTFRCDPISEHNRLYWYRQTLGQGPEFLTYFQNEAQLEKSRLLSDRFSAERPKGSFSTLEIQRTEQGDSAMYLCASSPDRALSSNTGELFFGEGSRLTVL.